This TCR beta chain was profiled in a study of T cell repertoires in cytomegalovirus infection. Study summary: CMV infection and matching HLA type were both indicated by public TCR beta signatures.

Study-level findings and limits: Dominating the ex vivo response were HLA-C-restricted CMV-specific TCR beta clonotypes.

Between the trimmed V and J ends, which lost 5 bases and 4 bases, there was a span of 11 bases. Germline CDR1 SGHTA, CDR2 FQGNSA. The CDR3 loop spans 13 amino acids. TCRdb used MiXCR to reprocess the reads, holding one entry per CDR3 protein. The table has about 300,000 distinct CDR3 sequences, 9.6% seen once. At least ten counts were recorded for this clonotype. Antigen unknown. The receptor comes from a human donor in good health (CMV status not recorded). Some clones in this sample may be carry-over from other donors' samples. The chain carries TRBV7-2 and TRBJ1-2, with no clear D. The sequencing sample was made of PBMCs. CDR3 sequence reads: CASSRVTGYGYTF. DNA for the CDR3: TGTGCCAGCAGCAGGGTGACGGGCTATGGCTACACCTTC.